The rows below give T cell receptor beta chains drawn from one sample of a study of cytomegalovirus exposure and HLA in healthy donors. Measured with immunoSEQ multiplex PCR; TCRdb has only the in-frame clones, and not every one. The sample lists some 150,000 clones, 86% seen once, with around 20% in the top ten. Sequenced: PBMCs. Receptors originate from a man aged 18 to 29 in good health and CMV-seropositive. CDR3s include the opening cysteine and the closing phenylalanine or tryptophan. D genes are given only for firm matches. Size values are once, few and many counts, or a class for expanded clones, and some rows have none.

j_gene,v_gene,abundance,d_gene,CDR3nt,CDR3aa
TRBJ2-7,TRBV6-6,.,TRBD1,TGTGCCAGCAGTTCGCCCGGGACAGGCCCCTACGAGCAGTACTTC,CASSSPGTGPYEQYF
TRBJ1-5,TRBV18,.,.,TGTGCCAGCTCACAGATCGGTGATAGCAATCAGCCCCAGCATTTT,CASSQIGDSNQPQHF
TRBJ1-4,TRBV4-2,.,TRBD1,TGTGCCAGCAGCGGGCGGGACAGCCCGAATGAAAAACTGTTTTTT,CASSGRDSPNEKLFF
TRBJ2-1,TRBV7-9,.,TRBD1,TGTGCCAGCAGCTCCCAGGGGACAGGGCCGGAGCAGTTCTTC,CASSSQGTGPEQFF
TRBJ2-7,TRBV6-1,.,TRBD2,TGTGCCAGCAGTGAAGCGCTTAGCGGGGGGGCCTACGAGCAGTACTTC,CASSEALSGGAYEQYF
TRBJ2-3,TRBV4-3,.,.,TGCGCCAGCAGCCAAGGACTGATCACAGATACGCAGTATTTT,CASSQGLITDTQYF
TRBJ1-2,TRBV11-2,.,.,TGTGCCAGCAGCTTATCAAGCCGGAGGACTGGGTATGGCTACACCTTC,CASSLSSRRTGYGYTF
TRBJ2-7,TRBV9,.,.,TGTGCCAGCAGCCCCCGGGACAAACCGTACGAGCAGTACTTC,CASSPRDKPYEQYF
TRBJ1-3,TRBV5-6,.,TRBD1,TGTGCCAGCAGCCGACAGGGGACTGGAAACACCATATATTTT,CASSRQGTGNTIYF
TRBJ1-1,TRBV29-1,.,TRBD1,TGCAGCTCCCGCGGTGGACAGGGGGTCACTGAAGCTTTCTTT,CSSRGGQGVTEAFF
TRBJ2-5,TRBV9,once,.,TGTGCCAGCAACTATCAGGGTGGGTGGGAGACCCAGTACTTC,CASNYQGGWETQYF
TRBJ2-7,TRBV27,.,.,TGTGCCAGCAGTCCCCGAGAGGGATACTACGAGCAGTACTTC,CASSPREGYYEQYF
TRBJ1-4,TRBV7-9,.,TRBD1,TGTGCCAGCAGCTTAGCGGGGACAGCGAATGAAAAACTGTTTTTT,CASSLAGTANEKLFF
TRBJ2-7,TRBV19,.,.,TGTGCCAGTGCCCTGGGACTGAGCTCCTACGAGCAGTACTTC,CASALGLSSYEQYF
TRBJ1-5,TRBV7-9,.,TRBD1,TGTGCCAGCAGCTTAGGACAGGGGAATCAGCCCCAGCATTTT,CASSLGQGNQPQHF
TRBJ1-1,TRBV15,.,.,TGTGCCACCAGCAAGAAAGGGTACGGGAGGACTGAAGCTTTCTTT,CATSKKGYGRTEAFF
TRBJ2-4,TRBV18,.,TRBD2,TGTGCCAGCTCACCACCGGGACTAGCGGGGGCCAAAAACATTCAGTACTTC,CASSPPGLAGAKNIQYF
TRBJ2-3,TRBV27,once,TRBD2,TGTGCCAGCAGTTTTTTAGGACTAGCGGGGGCAACAGATACGCAGTATTTT,CASSFLGLAGATDTQYF
TRBJ1-1,TRBV7-8,.,.,TGTGCCAGCAGAAACTCGGCGGGGGTACCGAACACTGAAGCTTTCTTT,CASRNSAGVPNTEAFF
TRBJ2-7,TRBV19,.,.,TGTGCCAGTAAACTGGGGAGGCAGGCCTCCTACGAGCAGTACTTC,CASKLGRQASYEQYF
TRBJ2-7,TRBV12-1,.,.,TGTGCCAGCAGCTCTTCCTACGAGCAGTACTTC,CASSSSYEQYF
TRBJ2-7,TRBV11-2,once,TRBD2,TGTGCCAGCAGCTTAGGCCTAGCGGTTTACGAGCAGTACTTC,CASSLGLAVYEQYF
TRBJ1-1,TRBV6-5,.,.,TGTGCCAGCAGTTACAAGATGCGGGCCAACACTGAAGCTTTCTTT,CASSYKMRANTEAFF
TRBJ1-2,TRBV6-5,.,.,TGTGCCAGCACCCCAGGGAATCGGTTCAGCTATGGCTACACCTTC,CASTPGNRFSYGYTF
TRBJ2-5,TRBV19,.,.,TGTGCCAGTAATCGACAGTTGCAAGAGACCCAGTACTTC,CASNRQLQETQYF
TRBJ2-5,TRBV9,.,TRBD2,TGTGCCAGCAGCGGACTAGCGGCCCAAGAGACCCAGTACTTC,CASSGLAAQETQYF
TRBJ1-1,TRBV19,.,TRBD1,TGTGCCAGTAGGTCCCGGGACAGGGCTGAAGCTTTCTTT,CASRSRDRAEAFF
TRBJ2-1,TRBV4-3,.,.,TGCGCCAGCAGCCCCGGGCGGAGGGGGCGGGGTTATTACAATGAGCAGTTCTTC,CASSPGRRGRGYYNEQFF
TRBJ1-1,TRBV6-5,.,TRBD1,TGTGCCAGCAGTCCCCGGGACAGGGAGGCTGAAGCTTTCTTT,CASSPRDREAEAFF
TRBJ1-1,TRBV20-1,.,.,TGCAGTGCTAGAGATATCGGGGCTTTCTTT,CSARDIGAFF
TRBJ2-3,TRBV5-8,.,TRBD2,TGTGCCAGCATCCCGGGGGGGCGGGGGTCCACAGATACGCAGTATTTT,CASIPGGRGSTDTQYF
TRBJ2-2,TRBV5-6,.,TRBD2,TGTGCCAGCACCCCCCTCCCGGGGGGACGGGGGGAGCTGTTTTTT,CASTPLPGGRGELFF
TRBJ2-1,TRBV11-3,.,.,TGTGCCAGCAGCTTTACTAGCTGGAATGAGCAGTTCTTC,CASSFTSWNEQFF
TRBJ1-6,TRBV19,.,.,TGTGCCAGTAGGCGACAGGACTATAATTCACCCCTCCACTTT,CASRRQDYNSPLHF
TRBJ1-1,TRBV7-9,.,TRBD1,TGTGCCAGCAGCTTGACAGGGGGATGGGCTGAAGCTTTCTTT,CASSLTGGWAEAFF
TRBJ2-2,TRBV5-1,.,TRBD1,TGCGCCAGCAGCTTCCCGGACAGGGATCACGGGGAGCTGTTTTTT,CASSFPDRDHGELFF
TRBJ2-7,TRBV7-9,.,.,TGTGCCGCGGGCCCACAAGTGCAGTACTTC,CAAGPQVQYF
TRBJ1-1,TRBV5-6,.,.,TGTGCCAGCAGCTTGGTACAGGGCTCGAACACTGAAGCTTTCTTT,CASSLVQGSNTEAFF
TRBJ2-1,TRBV18,.,TRBD1,TGTGCCAGCTCCAGGACAGGGAACAATGAGCAGTTCTTC,CASSRTGNNEQFF